The T cell receptor (beta chain) described here comes from a study of blood T cell repertoires in COVID-19 (dated by TCRdb to about 2020). Notes on the research overall: The collaborator samples originated in the United States, Italy and Spain and spanned the acute and convalescent phases of COVID-19. Subjects who had been exposed to COVID-19, were actively infected with it, or had recovered from it provided the deeply sampled blood TCRbeta repertoires that made up the dataset. Nearly every sample came with metadata listing a de-identified subject ID, COVID-19 status, age in years and sex. HLA class I and class II types, where available, came from metadata supplied by the sample provider rather than from assay-based typing. The material from the prospective study consisted of cDNA or gDNA derived from T cells, B-cell-depleted T cells, or PBMCs. A freely available public database, intended as a resource for researchers studying the immune response to SARS-CoV-2, is where the repertoires were released. The samples were drawn from the first 160 participants of the ongoing ImmuneRACE study and from 950 to 1,500 subjects provided by 6 global collaborators.

TCRbeta CDR3 regions were amplified from genomic DNA using the immunoSEQ Assay, a bias-controlled multiplex PCR. The authors' pipeline ran thus. The number of nucleated cells in each sample was estimated from the amplification of reference gene primers within the assay. Sequence reads were collapsed and filtered to measure the absolute abundance of every unique TCRbeta CDR3 rearrangement. For each sample, productive Simpson clonality was calculated as the square root of Simpson's diversity index over productive rearrangements. TCRdb retrieved this table from immuneACCESS and kept in-frame rearrangements only. Not all clones are present; in checked studies, unresolved V genes account for under half, and no reason is known for the remainder. Clone size and V and J calls were adopted from that table, with D and trimming inferred from the DNA. For this sample there are about 300,000 clones; roughly 90% appear just once. The ten largest clones add up to less than 3.5% of the sample.

Participants in the prospective study were aged roughly 18 to 100 years, lived in more than 20 United States geographic areas, and enrolled through a virtual design. To assign participants to cohorts, the prospective study relied on clinical history that participants themselves reported in a screening survey and a study questionnaire. Exposed participants had been in contact, within 2 weeks of entering the study, with a person who had a PCR-confirmed or clinician-diagnosed case of COVID-19. In the prospective study, whole blood, serum and a nasopharyngeal or oropharyngeal swab were collected from each participant by mobile phlebotomists. Over an approximately 2-month period, participants in the prospective study had the option of providing additional blood draws and questionnaires. Blood samples from the prospective study were shipped frozen or at room temperature prior to DNA extraction. In the germline V gene (reference sequence), CDR1 corresponds to SEHNR and CDR2 to FQNEAQ. V ends up 5 bases short and J 1 base short, with an unmatched junction base count of 8. The cysteine opens and the phenylalanine closes a CDR3 of 16 amino acids. The sequence is cut down to CDR3 DNA, 48 bases in frame from base 1.

This clone has a handful of counts. No cognate antigen has been identified for it. Base quality data are lacking; no much larger clone is found one base away. Broad study findings and their caveats: Clinical and demographic metadata were provided uncurated, with the amount varying by source and participant.

Sequences were obtained from PBMCs or T cells enriched from blood (not recorded which). Here the chain combines TRBV7-9 and TRBJ1-1; the central 9 bases match TRBD1. The sequence came from a woman in her 50s who had been exposed to COVID-19. Here is the DNA: TGTGCCAGCAGCAAACGGGGGGGACAGGGGAACACTGAAGCTTTCTTT. Its protein is CASSKRGGQGNTEAFF.